These 18 T cell receptor beta chains share one sample of origin, sequenced in a study of blood T cell repertoires in COVID-19. Data came from immunoSEQ multiplex PCR; TCRdb stores just in-frame clones and leaves some out. The data contain about 190,000 clones, 70% to 80% of them singletons. The sequencing input was peripheral blood. The origin of the receptors is a woman between 50 and 59 years old with acute or convalescent COVID-19.

The rearrangement uses TRBV27 and TRBJ2-4; D is unresolved. This CDR3 is 10 amino acids long. V was shortened by 7 bases and J by 11 bases, with 9 bases between the two germline ends. Germline loops: CDR1 MNHEY, CDR2 SMNVEV (reference sequence). Here the CDR3 DNA reads TGTGCCAGCATGTTAGCAGTTCAGTACTTC. It translates to CASMLAVQYF.

The count of this clone is one. V usage is TRBV5-1 and J usage is TRBJ2-1; 8 bases align to TRBD2. The CDR3 is made up of 15 amino acids. V lost 0 bases and J lost 3; bases outside the gene matches: 2. Germline CDR1 SGHRS, CDR2 YFSETQ. CDR3 protein: CASSLERGGYNEQFF. The CDR3 DNA follows: TGCGCCAGCAGCTTGGAACGGGGGGGCTACAATGAGCAGTTCTTC.

In its sample, this clone was seen once. The rearrangement joins TRBV6-6 to TRBJ1-3; tentative D call: TRBD1 (6 bases). Trimming pared 6 bases from V and 7 bases from J, leaving 13 bases between. This CDR3 region has 13 residues. The germline gives CDR1 MNHNY, CDR2 SVGAGI (reference sequence). In DNA, the CDR3 is TGTGCCAGCAGCCAAGGGGGATCGAACACCATATATTTT. This translates into CASSQGGSNTIYF.

The chain combines TRBV28 with TRBJ2-1, with D maybe TRBD2 (6 bases). Trimming shortened V by 1 base and J by 4 bases, and 17 bases separated the two germline ends. Germline V CDR1 and CDR2: MDHEN, SYDVKM. This CDR3 spans 17 amino acids. The CDR3 DNA reads as TGTGCCAGCAGTTTATCCCGGAGGACTACCGCTTACAATGAGCAGTTCTTC. It specifies CASSLSRRTTAYNEQFF. The full variable domain, completed using reference TRBV28 and TRBJ2-1, is DVKVTQSSRYLVKRTGEKVFLECVQDMDHENMFWYRQDPGLGLRLIYFSYDVKMKEKGDIPEGYSVSREKKERFSLILESASTNQTSMYLCASSLSRRTTAYNEQFFGPGTRLTVL.

This clone was detected only once. V and J are TRBV9 and TRBJ2-4; possibly TRBD1 for D (8 bases). Per germline, CDR1 SGDLS and CDR2 YYNGEE. Trimming stripped 2 bases from V and 10 bases from J, with 16 bases between. The CDR3 is made up of 14 amino acids. CDR3 sequence (DNA): TGTGCCAGCAGCGTTTCGACAGGGGAGGGGATTCAGTACTTC. It specifies CASSVSTGEGIQYF.

This chain links TRBV10-2 with TRBJ1-6; perhaps TRBD1 as D (6 bases). There are 15 residues in the CDR3. Germline V lookup: CDR1 WSHSY, CDR2 SAAADI. The ends were cut back, 10 bases at V and 0 bases at J, with 13 bases in the middle. The CDR3 here is CATADRNSYNSPLHF. In DNA, the CDR3 is TGCGCCACCGCGGACAGAAACTCCTATAATTCACCCCTCCACTTT.

This clone occurred a few times. V and J are TRBV27 and TRBJ2-1; no definite D call. The V and J ends lost 5 bases and 0 bases respectively, with 11 bases between them. Germline lookup yields CDR1 MNHEY and CDR2 SMNVEV (reference sequence). The CDR3 sequence is 15 residues long. CDR3 protein: CASSPGGASYNEQFF. The CDR3 coding sequence is TGTGCCAGCAGTCCTGGCGGAGCCTCCTACAATGAGCAGTTCTTC.

This sequence joins TRBV25-1 and TRBJ2-2; 8 bases are shared with TRBD1. The J segment lost 0 bases and the V segment lost 3 bases, leaving 3 bases of the junction unmatched. The CDR3 spans 16 residues. The germline gives CDR1 MGHDK, CDR2 SYGVNS. The CDR3 reads CASSEPGQANTGELFF. CDR3 nucleotide sequence: TGTGCCAGCAGTGAGCCGGGACAGGCGAACACCGGGGAGCTGTTTTTT.

The rearrangement uses TRBV7-2 and TRBJ2-3, with TRBD2 as a possible D gene (5 bases). V was cut by 1 base and J by 6 bases, with 14 bases left in between. CDR1 and CDR2 from the germline V gene are SGHTA and FQGNSA. CDR3 length: 15 residues. CDR3 in DNA: TGTGCCAGCAGCTTAGGAAGCGACCGCGGGGATACGCAGTATTTT. Encoded protein: CASSLGSDRGDTQYF.

The gene calls are TRBV28 and TRBJ2-7; tentative D call: TRBD2 (5 bases). Trimming stripped 8 bases from V and 3 bases from J, with 17 bases between. CDR3 length: 14 amino acids. Germline V gene lookup returns CDR1 MDHEN and CDR2 SYDVKM. CDR3: CASGMPGKIYEQYF. In nucleotides, the CDR3 is TGTGCCAGCGGGATGCCCGGGAAAATCTACGAGCAGTACTTC.

This chain joins TRBV9 and TRBJ2-5; 10 bases are a match to TRBD2. J gave up 5 bases and V 0 bases, and 7 bases lay outside the gene matches. The CDR3 sequence is 16 residues long. Looked up from germline, CDR1 is SGDLS and CDR2 is YYNGEE. In DNA, the CDR3 is TGTGCCAGCAGCGTAGACGGAAGCGGGAGGGCCGAGACCCAGTACTTC. Its protein is CASSVDGSGRAETQYF.

V usage is TRBV2 and J usage is TRBJ1-6, with D uncertain. The germline V gene has CDR1 SNHLY and CDR2 FYNNEI. This CDR3 is 14 amino acids long. Trimming pared 4 bases from V and 7 bases from J, leaving 11 bases between. CDR3 sequence (DNA): TGTGCCAGCAGTGTTGAGGGAGTGAATTCACCCCTCCACTTT. Translated: CASSVEGVNSPLHF.

CDR3 nucleotide sequence: TGCGCCAGCAGCCAAGATTTCGGTCGAGAGACCCAGTACTTC. It codes for CASSQDFGRETQYF. This sequence joins TRBV4-3 and TRBJ2-5; D unclear. The CDR3 totals 14 residues. From germline, CDR1 is LGHNA and CDR2 YSLEER. V lost 0 bases and J lost 4, with 9 bases in between.

The V call is TRBV27, the J call TRBJ2-7, with TRBD1 matching 9 bases. The V segment lost 6 bases and the J segment 4 bases; nucleotides outside the gene matches: 10. The CDR3 sequence is 15 residues long. Per the germline V gene, CDR1 is MNHEY and CDR2 is SMNVEV (reference sequence). The CDR3 DNA reads as TGTGCCAGCAGGTCCTCGGGACAGGGAGGGTACGAGCAGTACTTC. Translation: CASRSSGQGGYEQYF.

The CDR3 nucleotides read TGTGCCAGCACCATGCGGAGGGACTCCTACGAGCAGTACTTC. This codes for CASTMRRDSYEQYF. V usage is TRBV7-2 and J usage is TRBJ2-7; D possibly corresponds to TRBD2 (6 bases). The germline V gene encodes CDR1 SGHTA and CDR2 FQGNSA. Trimming shortened V by 7 bases and J by 0 bases, and 13 bases separated the two germline ends. CDR3 length: 14 residues.

This clone is a singleton in its sample. The chain combines TRBV7-2 with TRBJ2-7; 9 bases agree with TRBD2. After removal of 10 bases from V and 2 bases from J, the junction contained 6 bases not matched to a gene. The germline V gene has CDR1 SGHTA and CDR2 FQGNSA. The CDR3 sequence is 13 residues long. In DNA form, the CDR3 reads TGTGCCACTTCTAGCGGGAACCCCTACGAGCAGTACTTC. Translated: CATSSGNPYEQYF.

V usage is TRBV5-8 and J usage is TRBJ2-2, with D perhaps matching TRBD1 (5 bases). V shed 7 bases and J shed 4 bases, with 14 bases lying between them. Germline-derived CDR1 and CDR2 are SGHTS and YDEGEE. The CDR3 totals 14 residues. The CDR3 DNA follows: TGTGCCAGCCCTACGACAGTCATCACCGGGGAGCTGTTTTTT. Encoded protein: CASPTTVITGELFF.

This chain joins TRBV2 and TRBJ1-4; 8 nucleotides agree with TRBD1. The CDR3 length is 17 residues. After removal of 6 bases from V and 5 bases from J, the junction contained 14 bases not matched to a gene. Germline CDR1 reads SNHLY; CDR2 reads FYNNEI. CDR3 DNA sequence: TGTGCCAGCAGAGCTCAGGCAGGGGGCTGGTTCAATGAAAAACTGTTTTTT. Residues: CASRAQAGGWFNEKLFF.